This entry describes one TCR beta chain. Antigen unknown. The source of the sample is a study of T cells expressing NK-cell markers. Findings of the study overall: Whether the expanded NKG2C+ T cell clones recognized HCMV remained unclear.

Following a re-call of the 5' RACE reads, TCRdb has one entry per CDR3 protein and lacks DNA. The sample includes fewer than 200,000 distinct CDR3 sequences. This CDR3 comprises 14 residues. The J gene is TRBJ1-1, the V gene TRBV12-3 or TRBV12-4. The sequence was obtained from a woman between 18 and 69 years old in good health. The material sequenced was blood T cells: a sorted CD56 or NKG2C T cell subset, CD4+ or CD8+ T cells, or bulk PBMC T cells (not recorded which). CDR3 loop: CASSYPIGVGEAFF.